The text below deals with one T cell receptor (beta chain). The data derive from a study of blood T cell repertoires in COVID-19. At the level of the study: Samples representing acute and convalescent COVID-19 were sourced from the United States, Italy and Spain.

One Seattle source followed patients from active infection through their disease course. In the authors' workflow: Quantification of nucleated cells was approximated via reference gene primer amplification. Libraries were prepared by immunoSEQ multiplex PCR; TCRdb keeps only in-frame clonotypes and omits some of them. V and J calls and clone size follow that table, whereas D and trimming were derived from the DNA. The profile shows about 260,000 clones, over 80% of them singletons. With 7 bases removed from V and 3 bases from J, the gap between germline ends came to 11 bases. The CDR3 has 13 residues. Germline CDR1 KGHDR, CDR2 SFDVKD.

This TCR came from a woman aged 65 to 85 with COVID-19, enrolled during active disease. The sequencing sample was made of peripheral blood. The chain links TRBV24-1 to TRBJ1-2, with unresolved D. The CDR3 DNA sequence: TGTGCCACCAGGGATGCAGCGGACTATGGCTACACCTTC. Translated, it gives CATRDAADYGYTF.